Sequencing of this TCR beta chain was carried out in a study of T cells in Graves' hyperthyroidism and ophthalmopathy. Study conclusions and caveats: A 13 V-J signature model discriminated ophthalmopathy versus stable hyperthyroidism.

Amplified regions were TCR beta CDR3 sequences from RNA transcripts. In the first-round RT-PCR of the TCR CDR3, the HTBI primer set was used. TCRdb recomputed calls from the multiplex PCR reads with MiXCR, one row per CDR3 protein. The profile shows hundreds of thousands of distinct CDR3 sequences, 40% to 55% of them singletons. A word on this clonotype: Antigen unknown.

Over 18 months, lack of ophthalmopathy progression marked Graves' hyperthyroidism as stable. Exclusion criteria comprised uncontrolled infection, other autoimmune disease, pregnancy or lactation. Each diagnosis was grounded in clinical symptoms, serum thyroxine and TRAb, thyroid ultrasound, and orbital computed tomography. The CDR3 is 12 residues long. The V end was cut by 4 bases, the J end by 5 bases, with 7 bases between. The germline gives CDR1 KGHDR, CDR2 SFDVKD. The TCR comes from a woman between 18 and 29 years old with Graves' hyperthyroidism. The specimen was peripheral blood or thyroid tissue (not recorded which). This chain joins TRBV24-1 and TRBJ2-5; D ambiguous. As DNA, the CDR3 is TGTGCCACCAGTGACGAATTGGAGACCCAGTACTTC. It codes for CATSDELETQYF.